The 2 T cell receptor beta chains reported below all come from one sample, sequenced in a study of OX40 agonist ivuxolimab in advanced cancers. Libraries were prepared by immunoSEQ multiplex PCR; TCRdb keeps only in-frame clonotypes and omits some of them. This table has about 64,000 clones, around 90% appearing once. This sample comprised CD4+ or CD8+ T cells sorted from blood, obtained in a trial of the OX40 agonist ivuxolimab. The receptors derive from an adult with an advanced solid tumor such as melanoma, head and neck, liver or kidney cancer.

Worth noting for this clone: Other DNA sequences from this sample encode an identical CDR3 as well. The rearrangement links TRBV2 to TRBJ1-5, with D possibly being TRBD1 (5 bases). V lost 4 bases, J lost 1 base, and 5 bases lay in between. The germline CDR1 and CDR2 sequences are SNHLY and FYNNEI. The CDR3 spans 13 residues. The CDR3 DNA sequence: TGTGCCAGCAGTGGGGACAGCAATCAGCCCCAGCATTTT. Amino acid sequence: CASSGDSNQPQHF.

The rearrangement uses TRBV5-1 and TRBJ2-1; the match to TRBD2 covers 14 bases. V trimming: 4 bases; J trimming: 5 bases; junction bases outside the gene matches: 2. Germline V gene data show CDR1 as SGHRS and CDR2 as YFSETQ. The CDR3 extends over 15 amino acids. The CDR3 region has the DNA TGCGCCAGCAGCAGGGGACTAGCGGGAGACAATGAGCAGTTCTTC. Its translation: CASSRGLAGDNEQFF.